These T cell receptor beta chains were read from a single sample in a study of shared clonotypes between healthy human individuals. Clones were read by immunoSEQ multiplex PCR, and TCRdb kept only the in-frame ones, dropping some. The data contain nearly 1 million clones, about three quarters of them singletons. Material: memory CD4+ T cells sorted from blood. These TCRs come from a man aged 18 to 30 in good health. The CDR3 runs from the conserved cysteine through the conserved F or W. Each record gives: clone size, J gene, V gene, D gene, CDR3 protein, CDR3 DNA. D genes are given only for firm matches. Clone sizes are given selectively: once, few, many, or a class where the clone is expanded.

>once|TRBJ2-2|TRBV5-1|TRBD2
CASSLASGKNTGELFF
TGCGCCAGCAGCTTGGCCAGCGGGAAGAACACCGGGGAGCTGTTTTTT
>-|TRBJ1-1|TRBV5-1|-
CASSLAQYTEAFF
TGCGCCAGCAGCTTGGCCCAGTACACTGAAGCTTTCTTT
>-|TRBJ2-5|TRBV5-1|TRBD2
CASSLSGGSPTQYF
TGCGCCAGCAGCTTAAGTGGCGGGAGCCCGACCCAGTACTTC
>-|TRBJ1-2|TRBV10-3|TRBD1
CAISESTGSSGYTF
TGTGCCATCAGTGAGTCGACAGGGTCTTCCGGCTACACCTTC
>-|TRBJ1-2|TRBV5-1|-
CASSLATGYYGYTF
TGCGCCAGCAGCTTGGCCACAGGATACTATGGCTACACCTTC
>-|TRBJ2-5|TRBV7-2|-
CASSFQQETQYF
TGTGCCAGCAGCTTCCAACAAGAGACCCAGTACTTC
>-|TRBJ2-5|TRBV14|TRBD1
CASSQDNPGGTQYF
TGTGCCAGCAGCCAAGATAACCCAGGGGGGACCCAGTACTTC
>many|TRBJ1-6|TRBV2|TRBD1
CASSRQGDYLHF
TGTGCCAGCAGCCGACAGGGGGATTACCTCCACTTT
>-|TRBJ1-2|TRBV27|-
CASSFLHEGYGYTF
TGTGCCAGCAGTTTCCTCCACGAGGGGTATGGCTACACCTTC
>-|TRBJ2-3|TRBV6-5|-
CATRQVPSTDTQYF
TGTGCCACAAGACAAGTCCCGAGCACAGATACGCAGTATTTT
>-|TRBJ1-4|TRBV30|-
CAWSRPATTNEKLFF
TGTGCCTGGAGTAGACCGGCTACAACTAATGAAAAACTGTTTTTT
>-|TRBJ1-2|TRBV7-2|TRBD1
CASSPGTEAGYTF
TGTGCCAGCAGCCCCGGGACAGAGGCTGGCTACACCTTC
>-|TRBJ2-5|TRBV7-9|TRBD1
CASRGQGNQETQYF
TGTGCCAGCAGAGGACAGGGGAACCAAGAGACCCAGTACTTC
>-|TRBJ2-3|TRBV28|-
CASTPRGRDTDTQYF
TGTGCCAGCACCCCCCGGGGTAGGGATACAGATACGCAGTATTTT
>-|TRBJ1-4|TRBV27|-
CASRRISTNEKLFF
TGTGCCAGCAGACGTATTTCAACTAATGAAAAACTGTTTTTT
>-|TRBJ1-5|TRBV27|-
CASSLRGGNQPQHF
TGTGCCAGCAGTTTGAGGGGGGGCAATCAGCCCCAGCATTTT